This T cell receptor beta chain was observed in a study of vaccination and CD4 T cells after COVID-19. Study-level background: Median time from COVID diagnosis to post-COVID sampling was roughly 13 weeks (35 to 161).

Treatment indicated: roughly 11-day PBMC culture with coronavirus spike peptide pools or control peptides (ViraFEST assay). ViraFEST used peptide pools to expand antigen-specific T cells, then sequenced TCRs. The authors isolated CD4+ T cells by negative selection after about ten days of culture. The Oncomine TCR Beta short-read assay was what sequenced the DNA obtained from cultured CD4+ T cells. It was cultured CD4+ T cells from which genomic DNA was extracted. MiXCR was run by TCRdb on the PCR reads, yielding one entry per CDR3 protein. The repertoire holds roughly 18,000 distinct CDR3 sequences, with around half as singletons. Looked up from germline, CDR1 is MNHEY and CDR2 is SVGEGT. Trimming cost V 7 bases and J 6 bases, with 12 bases left between them. The CDR3 spans 13 residues. Worth noting for this clonotype: Its cognate antigen is unknown.

The receptor's source is a human donor who had recovered from COVID-19. The source material was CD4+ T cells from blood, cultured in vitro, sampled before SARS-CoV-2 vaccination. J is TRBJ2-2 and V is TRBV6-2 or TRBV6-3; no clear D. DNA for the CDR3: TGTGCCAGCACAACGGCGGCCGCCGGGGAGCTGTTTTTT. Encoded protein: CASTTAAAGELFF.